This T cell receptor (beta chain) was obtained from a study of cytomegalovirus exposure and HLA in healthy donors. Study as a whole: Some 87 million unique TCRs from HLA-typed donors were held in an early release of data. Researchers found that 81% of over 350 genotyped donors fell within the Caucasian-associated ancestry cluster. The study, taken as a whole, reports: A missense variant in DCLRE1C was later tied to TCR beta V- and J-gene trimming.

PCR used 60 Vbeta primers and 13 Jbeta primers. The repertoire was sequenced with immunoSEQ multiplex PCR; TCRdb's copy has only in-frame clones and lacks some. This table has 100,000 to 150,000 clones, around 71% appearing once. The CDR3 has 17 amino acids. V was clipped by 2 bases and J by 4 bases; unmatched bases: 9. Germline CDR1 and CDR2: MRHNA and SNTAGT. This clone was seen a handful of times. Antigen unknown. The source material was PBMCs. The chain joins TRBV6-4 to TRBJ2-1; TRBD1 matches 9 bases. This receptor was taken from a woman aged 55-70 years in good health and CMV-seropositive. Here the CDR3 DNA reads TGTGCCAGCAGTGACGGGGATGGACAGGGGAGTTACAATGAGCAGTTCTTC. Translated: CASSDGDGQGSYNEQFF.